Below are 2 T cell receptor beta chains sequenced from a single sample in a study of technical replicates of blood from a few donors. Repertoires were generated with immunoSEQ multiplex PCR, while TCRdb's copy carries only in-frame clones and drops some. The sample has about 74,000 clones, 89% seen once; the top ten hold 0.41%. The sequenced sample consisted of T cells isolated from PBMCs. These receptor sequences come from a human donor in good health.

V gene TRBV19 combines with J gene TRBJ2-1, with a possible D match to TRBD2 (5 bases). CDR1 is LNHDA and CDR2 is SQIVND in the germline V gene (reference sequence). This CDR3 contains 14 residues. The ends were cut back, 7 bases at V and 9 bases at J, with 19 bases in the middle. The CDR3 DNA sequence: TGTGCCAGTACCACTCTGGCGGGCCGCAGTGAGCAGTTCTTC. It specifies CASTTLAGRSEQFF. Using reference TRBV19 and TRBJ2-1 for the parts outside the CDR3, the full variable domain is DGGITQSPKYLFRKEGQNVTLSCEQNLNHDAMYWYRQDPGQGLRLIYYSQIVNDFQKGDIAEGYSVSREKKESFPLTVTSAQKNPTAFYLCASTTLAGRSEQFFGPGTRLTVL.

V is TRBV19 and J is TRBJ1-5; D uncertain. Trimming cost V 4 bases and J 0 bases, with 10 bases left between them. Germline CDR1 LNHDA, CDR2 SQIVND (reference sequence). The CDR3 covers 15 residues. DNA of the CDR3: TGTGCCAGTAGTAGAGGAGGGAATAGCAATCAGCCCCAGCATTTT. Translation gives CASSRGGNSNQPQHF.